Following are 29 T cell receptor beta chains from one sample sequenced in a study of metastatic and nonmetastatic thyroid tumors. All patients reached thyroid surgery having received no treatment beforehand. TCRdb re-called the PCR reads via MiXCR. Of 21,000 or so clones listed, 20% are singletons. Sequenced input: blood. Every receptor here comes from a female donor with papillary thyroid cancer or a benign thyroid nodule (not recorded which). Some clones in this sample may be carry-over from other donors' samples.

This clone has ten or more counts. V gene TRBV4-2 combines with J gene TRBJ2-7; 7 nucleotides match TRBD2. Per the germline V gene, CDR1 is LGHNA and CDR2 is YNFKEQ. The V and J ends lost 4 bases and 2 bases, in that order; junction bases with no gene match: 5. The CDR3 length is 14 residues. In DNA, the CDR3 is TGTGCCAGCAGCCTCCGGGACTACCCCTACGAGCAGTACTTC. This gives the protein CASSLRDYPYEQYF.

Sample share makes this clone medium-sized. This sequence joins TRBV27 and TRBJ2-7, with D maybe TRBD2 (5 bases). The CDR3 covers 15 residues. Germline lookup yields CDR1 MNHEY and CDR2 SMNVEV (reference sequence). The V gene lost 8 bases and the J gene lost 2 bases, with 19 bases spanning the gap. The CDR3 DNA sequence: TGTGCCAGCGCTTGGAGAAGCGGCCAGACCTACGAGCAGTACTTC. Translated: CASAWRSGQTYEQYF.

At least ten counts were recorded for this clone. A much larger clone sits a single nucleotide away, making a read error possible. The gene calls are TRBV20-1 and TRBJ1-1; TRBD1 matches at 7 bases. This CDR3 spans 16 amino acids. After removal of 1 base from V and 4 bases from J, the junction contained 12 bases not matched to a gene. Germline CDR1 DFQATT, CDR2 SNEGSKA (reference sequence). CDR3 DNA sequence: TGCAGTGCTAGAGGGCAGACAGGGAACTTAGGCACTGAAGCTTTCTTT. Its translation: CSARGQTGNLGTEAFF.

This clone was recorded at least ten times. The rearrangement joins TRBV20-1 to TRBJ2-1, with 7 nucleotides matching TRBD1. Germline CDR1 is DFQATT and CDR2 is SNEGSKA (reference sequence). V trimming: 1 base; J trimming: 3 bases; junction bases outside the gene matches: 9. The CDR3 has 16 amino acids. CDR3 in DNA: TGCAGTGCTAGAGGGACACAGGGGCCCATCTACAATGAGCAGTTCTTC. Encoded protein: CSARGTQGPIYNEQFF.

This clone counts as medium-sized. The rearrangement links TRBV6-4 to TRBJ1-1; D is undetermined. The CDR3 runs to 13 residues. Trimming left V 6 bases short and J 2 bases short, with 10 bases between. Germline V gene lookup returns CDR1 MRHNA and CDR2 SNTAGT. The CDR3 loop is CASSPEANTEAFF. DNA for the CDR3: TGTGCCAGCAGCCCCGAGGCCAACACTGAAGCTTTCTTT.

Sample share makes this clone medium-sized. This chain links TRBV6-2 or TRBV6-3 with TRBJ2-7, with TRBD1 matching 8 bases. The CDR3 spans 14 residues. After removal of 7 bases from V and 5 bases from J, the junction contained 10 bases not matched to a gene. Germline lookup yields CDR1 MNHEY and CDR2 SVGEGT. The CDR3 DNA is TGTGCCAGCACTGACAGGGGTTTGGAGAACGAGCAGTACTTC. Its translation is CASTDRGLENEQYF.

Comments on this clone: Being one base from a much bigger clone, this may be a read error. CDR3 in DNA: TGTGCCTGCTGGTCCCCAGACAGGGGGAACACTGAAGCTTTCTTT. This codes for CACWSPDRGNTEAFF. The chain combines TRBV30 with TRBJ1-1, with TRBD1 matching over 8 bases. V lost 6 bases, J lost 1 base, and 10 bases stayed unmatched. The CDR3 consists of 15 residues. CDR1 and CDR2 (germline): GTSNPN, SVGIG (reference sequence).

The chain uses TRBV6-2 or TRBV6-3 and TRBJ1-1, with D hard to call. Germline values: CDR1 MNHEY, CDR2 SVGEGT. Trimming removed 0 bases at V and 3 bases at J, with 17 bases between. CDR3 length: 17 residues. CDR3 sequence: CASSYSKSEGVDTEAFF. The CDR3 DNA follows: TGTGCCAGCAGTTACTCTAAATCCGAGGGTGTCGACACTGAAGCTTTCTTT.

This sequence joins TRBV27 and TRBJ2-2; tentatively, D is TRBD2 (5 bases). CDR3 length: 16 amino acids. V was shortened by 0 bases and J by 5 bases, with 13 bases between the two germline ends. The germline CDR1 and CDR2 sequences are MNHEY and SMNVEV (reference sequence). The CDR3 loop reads CASSLSGLGVTGELFF. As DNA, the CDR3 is TGTGCCAGCAGTTTATCTGGACTGGGAGTGACCGGGGAGCTGTTTTTT.

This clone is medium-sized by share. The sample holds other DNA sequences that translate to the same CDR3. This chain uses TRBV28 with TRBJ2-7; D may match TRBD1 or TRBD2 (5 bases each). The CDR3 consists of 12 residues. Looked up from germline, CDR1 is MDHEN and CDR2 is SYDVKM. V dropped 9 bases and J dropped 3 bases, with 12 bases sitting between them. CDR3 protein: CASGGAGYEQYF. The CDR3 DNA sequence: TGTGCCAGTGGGGGAGCCGGCTACGAGCAGTACTTC.

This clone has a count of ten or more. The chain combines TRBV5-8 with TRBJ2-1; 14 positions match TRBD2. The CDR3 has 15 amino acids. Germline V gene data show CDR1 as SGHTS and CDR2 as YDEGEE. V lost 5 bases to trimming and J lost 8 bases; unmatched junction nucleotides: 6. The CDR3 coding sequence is TGTGCCAGCAGTCCCGGGACTAGCGGGAGCGATGAGCAGTTCTTC. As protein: CASSPGTSGSDEQFF. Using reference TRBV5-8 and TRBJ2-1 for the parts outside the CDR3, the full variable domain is EAGVTQSPTHLIKTRGQQATLRCSPISGHTSVYWYQQALGLGLQFLLWYDEGEERNRGNFPPRFSGRQFPNYSSELNVNALELEDSALYLCASSPGTSGSDEQFFGPGTRLTVL.

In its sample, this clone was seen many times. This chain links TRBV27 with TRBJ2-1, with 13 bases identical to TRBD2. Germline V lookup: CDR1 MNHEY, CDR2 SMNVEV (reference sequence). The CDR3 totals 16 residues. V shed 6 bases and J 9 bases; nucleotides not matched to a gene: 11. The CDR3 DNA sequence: TGTGCCAGCAGCATCCTAGGGACTAGCGGGAAGTTTGAGCAGTTCTTC. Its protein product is CASSILGTSGKFEQFF.

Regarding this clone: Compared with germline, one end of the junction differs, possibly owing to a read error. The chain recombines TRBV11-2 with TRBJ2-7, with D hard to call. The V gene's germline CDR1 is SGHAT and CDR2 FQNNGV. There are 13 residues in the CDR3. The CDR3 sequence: CASNLSSIHEQYF. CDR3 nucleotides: TGTGCCAGCAACTTAAGTAGCATCCACGAGCAGTACTTC.

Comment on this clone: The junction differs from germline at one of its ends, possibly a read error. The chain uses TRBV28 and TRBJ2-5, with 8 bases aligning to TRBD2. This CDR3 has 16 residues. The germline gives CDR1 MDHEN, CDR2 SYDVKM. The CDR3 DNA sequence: TGTGCCAGCAGTTCCGGGGGACTAGTGGAACAAGAGAACCAGTACTTC. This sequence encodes CASSSGGLVEQENQYF. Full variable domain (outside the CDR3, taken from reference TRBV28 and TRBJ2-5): DVKVTQSSRYLVKRTGEKVFLECVQDMDHENMFWYRQDPGLGLRLIYFSYDVKMKEKGDIPEGYSVSREKKERFSLILESASTNQTSMYLCASSSGGLVEQENQYFGPGTRLLVL.

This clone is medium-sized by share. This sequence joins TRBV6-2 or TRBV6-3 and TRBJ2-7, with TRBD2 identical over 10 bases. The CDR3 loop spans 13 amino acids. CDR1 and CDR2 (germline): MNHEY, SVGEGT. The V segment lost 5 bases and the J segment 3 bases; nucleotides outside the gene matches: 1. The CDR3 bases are TGTGCCAGCAGTCCTAGCGGGAGCTACGAGCAGTACTTC. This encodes CASSPSGSYEQYF.

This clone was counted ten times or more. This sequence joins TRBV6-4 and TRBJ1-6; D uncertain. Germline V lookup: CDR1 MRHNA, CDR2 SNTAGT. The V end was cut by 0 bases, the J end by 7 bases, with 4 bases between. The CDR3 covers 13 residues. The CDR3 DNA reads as TGTGCCAGCAGTGACTCGACCAATTCACCCCTCCACTTT. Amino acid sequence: CASSDSTNSPLHF.

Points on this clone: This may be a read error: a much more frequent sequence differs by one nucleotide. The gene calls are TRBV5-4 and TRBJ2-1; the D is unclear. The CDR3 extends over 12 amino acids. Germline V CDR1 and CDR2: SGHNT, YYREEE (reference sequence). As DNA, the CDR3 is TGTGCCAGCAAAGGGTACGGCGATGAGCAGTTATTC. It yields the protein CASKGYGDEQLF.

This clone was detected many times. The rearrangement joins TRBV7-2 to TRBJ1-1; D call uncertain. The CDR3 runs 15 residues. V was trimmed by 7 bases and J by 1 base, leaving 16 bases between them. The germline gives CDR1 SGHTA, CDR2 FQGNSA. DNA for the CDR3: TGTGCCAGCACCGAGTGGGCAGGAAGGAACACTGAAGCTTTCTTT. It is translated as CASTEWAGRNTEAFF.

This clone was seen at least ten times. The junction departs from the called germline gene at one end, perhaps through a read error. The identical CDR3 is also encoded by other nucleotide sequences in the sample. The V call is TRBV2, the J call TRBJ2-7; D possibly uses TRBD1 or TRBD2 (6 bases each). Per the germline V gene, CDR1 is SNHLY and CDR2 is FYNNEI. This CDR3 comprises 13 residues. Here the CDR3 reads CASSVGGPYEQYF. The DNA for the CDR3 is TGCGCCAGCAGTGTAGGGGGGCCCTACGAGCAGTACTTC.

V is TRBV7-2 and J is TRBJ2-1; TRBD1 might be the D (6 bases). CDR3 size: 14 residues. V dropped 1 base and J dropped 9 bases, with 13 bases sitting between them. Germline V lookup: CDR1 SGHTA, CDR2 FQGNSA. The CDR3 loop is CASSLGNRAGEQFF. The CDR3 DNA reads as TGTGCCAGCAGCTTAGGAAACAGGGCTGGTGAGCAGTTCTTC.

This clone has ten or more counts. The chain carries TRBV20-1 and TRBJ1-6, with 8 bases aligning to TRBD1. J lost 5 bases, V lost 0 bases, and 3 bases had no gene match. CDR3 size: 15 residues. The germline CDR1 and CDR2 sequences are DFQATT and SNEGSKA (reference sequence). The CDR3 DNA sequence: TGCAGTGCTAGAGACCCGGGACAGGATAATTCACCCCTCCACTTT. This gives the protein CSARDPGQDNSPLHF.

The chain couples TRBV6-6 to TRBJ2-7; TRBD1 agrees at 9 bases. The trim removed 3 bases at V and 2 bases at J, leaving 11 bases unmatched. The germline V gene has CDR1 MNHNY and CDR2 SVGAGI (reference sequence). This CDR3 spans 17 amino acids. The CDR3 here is CASSYIGDRVVTYEQYF. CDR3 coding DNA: TGTGCCAGCAGTTATATCGGGGACAGGGTCGTAACCTACGAGCAGTACTTC.

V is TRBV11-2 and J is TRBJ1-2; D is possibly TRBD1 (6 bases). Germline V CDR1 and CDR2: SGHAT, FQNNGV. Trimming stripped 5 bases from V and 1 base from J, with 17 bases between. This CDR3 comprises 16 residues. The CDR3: CASSATPDRINYGYTF. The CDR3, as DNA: TGTGCCAGCAGCGCTACGCCGGACAGAATTAACTATGGCTACACCTTC.

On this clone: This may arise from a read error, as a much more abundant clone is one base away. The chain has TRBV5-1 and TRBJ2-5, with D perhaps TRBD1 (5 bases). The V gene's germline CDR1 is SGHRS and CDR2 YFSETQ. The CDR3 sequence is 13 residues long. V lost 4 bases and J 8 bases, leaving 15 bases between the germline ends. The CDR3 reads CASSAGQGDTQYF. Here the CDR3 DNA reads TGCGCCAGCAGCGCCGGACAAGGGGATACCCAGTACTTC.

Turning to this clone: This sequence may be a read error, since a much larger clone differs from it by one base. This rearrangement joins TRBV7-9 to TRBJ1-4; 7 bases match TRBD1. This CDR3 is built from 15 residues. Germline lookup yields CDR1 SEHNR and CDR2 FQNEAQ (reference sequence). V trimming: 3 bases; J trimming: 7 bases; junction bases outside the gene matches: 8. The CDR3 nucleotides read TGTGCCAGCAGCTTGACCGGGACAGCGAGTGAAAAACTGTTTTTT. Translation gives CASSLTGTASEKLFF.

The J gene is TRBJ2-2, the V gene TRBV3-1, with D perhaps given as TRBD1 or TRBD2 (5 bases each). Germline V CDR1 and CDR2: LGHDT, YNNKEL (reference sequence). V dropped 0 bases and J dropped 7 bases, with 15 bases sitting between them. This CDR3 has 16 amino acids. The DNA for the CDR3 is TGTGCCAGCAGCCAAGACCCGGGACGGACGGACGGGGAGCTGTTTTTT. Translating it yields CASSQDPGRTDGELFF.

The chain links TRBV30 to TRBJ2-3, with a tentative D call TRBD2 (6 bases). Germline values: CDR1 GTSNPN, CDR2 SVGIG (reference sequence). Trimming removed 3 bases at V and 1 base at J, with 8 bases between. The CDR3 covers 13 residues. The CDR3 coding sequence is TGTGCCTGGAGAGAGCGGGGCACAGATACGCAGTATTTT. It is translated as CAWRERGTDTQYF.

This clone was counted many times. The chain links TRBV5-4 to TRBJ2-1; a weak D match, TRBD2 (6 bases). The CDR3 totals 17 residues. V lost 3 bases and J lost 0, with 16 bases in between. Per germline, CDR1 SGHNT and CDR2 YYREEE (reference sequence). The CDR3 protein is CASSSRGAGSSYNEQFF. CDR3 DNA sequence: TGTGCCAGCAGCTCACGGGGAGCCGGGAGCTCCTACAATGAGCAGTTCTTC.

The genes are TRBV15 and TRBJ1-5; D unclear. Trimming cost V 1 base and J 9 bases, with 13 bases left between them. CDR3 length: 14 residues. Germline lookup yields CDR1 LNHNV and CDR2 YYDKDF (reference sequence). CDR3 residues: CATSRGGAQLPQHF. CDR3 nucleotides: TGTGCCACCAGCAGAGGAGGTGCCCAATTGCCCCAGCATTTT.